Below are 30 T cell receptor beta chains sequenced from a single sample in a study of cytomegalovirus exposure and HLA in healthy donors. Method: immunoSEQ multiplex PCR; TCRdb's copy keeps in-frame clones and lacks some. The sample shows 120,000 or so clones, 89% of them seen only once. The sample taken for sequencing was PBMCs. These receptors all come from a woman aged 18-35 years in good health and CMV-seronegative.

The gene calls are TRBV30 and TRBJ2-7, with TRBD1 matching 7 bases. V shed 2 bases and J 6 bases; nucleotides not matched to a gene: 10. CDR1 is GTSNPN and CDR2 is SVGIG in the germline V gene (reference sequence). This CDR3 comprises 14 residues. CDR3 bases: TGTGCCTGGAGTACTCGACAGGGTTGGGCCGAGCAGTACGTC. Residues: CAWSTRQGWAEQYV.

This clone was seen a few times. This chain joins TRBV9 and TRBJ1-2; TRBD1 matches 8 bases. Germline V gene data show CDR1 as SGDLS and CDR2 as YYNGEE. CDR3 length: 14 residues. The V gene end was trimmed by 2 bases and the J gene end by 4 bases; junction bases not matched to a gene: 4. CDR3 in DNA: TGTGCCAGCAGCGTGGGGGACAGGCCCTATGGCTACACCTTC. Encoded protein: CASSVGDRPYGYTF. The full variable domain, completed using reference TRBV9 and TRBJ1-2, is DSGVTQTPKHLITATGQRVTLRCSPRSGDLSVYWYQQSLDQGLQFLIQYYNGEERAKGNILERFSAQQFPDLHSELNLSSLELGDSALYFCASSVGDRPYGYTFGSGTRLTVV.

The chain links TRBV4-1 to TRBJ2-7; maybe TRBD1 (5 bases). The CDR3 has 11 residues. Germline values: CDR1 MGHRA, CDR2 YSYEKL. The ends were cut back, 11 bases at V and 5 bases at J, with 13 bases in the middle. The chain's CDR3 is CASPGKHEQYV. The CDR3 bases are TGCGCCTCCCCAGGGAAACACGAGCAGTACGTC.

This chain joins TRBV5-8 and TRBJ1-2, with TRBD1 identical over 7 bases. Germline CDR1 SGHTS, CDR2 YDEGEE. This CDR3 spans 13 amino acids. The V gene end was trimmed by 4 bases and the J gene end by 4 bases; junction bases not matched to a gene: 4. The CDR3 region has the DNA TGTGCCAGCAGCCTTACAGGGGTCTATGGCTACACCTTC. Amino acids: CASSLTGVYGYTF. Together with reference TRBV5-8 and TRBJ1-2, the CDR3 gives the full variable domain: EAGVTQSPTHLIKTRGQQATLRCSPISGHTSVYWYQQALGLGLQFLLWYDEGEERNRGNFPPRFSGRQFPNYSSELNVNALELEDSALYLCASSLTGVYGYTFGSGTRLTVV.

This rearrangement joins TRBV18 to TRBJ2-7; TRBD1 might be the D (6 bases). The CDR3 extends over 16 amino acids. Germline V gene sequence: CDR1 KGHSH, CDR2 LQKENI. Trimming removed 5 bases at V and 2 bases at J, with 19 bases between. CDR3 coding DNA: TGTGCCAGCTCATCGCAAACGGCAGGGGTAACCTACGAGCAGTACTTC. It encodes CASSSQTAGVTYEQYF.

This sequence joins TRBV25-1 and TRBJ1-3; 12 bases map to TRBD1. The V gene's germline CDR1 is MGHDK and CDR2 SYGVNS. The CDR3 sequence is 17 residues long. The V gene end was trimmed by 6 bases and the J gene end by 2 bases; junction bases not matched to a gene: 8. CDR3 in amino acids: CASRGSRDRGPGNTIYF. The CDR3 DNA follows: TGTGCCAGCAGGGGTTCCCGGGACAGGGGGCCTGGAAACACCATATATTTT.

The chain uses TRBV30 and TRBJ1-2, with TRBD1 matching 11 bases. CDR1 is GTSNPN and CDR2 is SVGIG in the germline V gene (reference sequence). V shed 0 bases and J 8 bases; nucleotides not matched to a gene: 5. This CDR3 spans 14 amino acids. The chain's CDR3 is CAWSVGTGGFGYTF. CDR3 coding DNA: TGTGCCTGGAGTGTTGGGACAGGGGGTTTCGGCTACACCTTC.

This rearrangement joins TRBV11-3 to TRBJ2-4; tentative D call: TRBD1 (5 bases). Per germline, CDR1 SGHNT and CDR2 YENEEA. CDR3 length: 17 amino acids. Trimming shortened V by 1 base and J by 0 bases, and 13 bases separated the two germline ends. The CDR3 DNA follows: TGTGCCAGCAGCTTAGGACAGACTCTTTTAGCCAAAAACATTCAGTACTTC. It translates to CASSLGQTLLAKNIQYF.

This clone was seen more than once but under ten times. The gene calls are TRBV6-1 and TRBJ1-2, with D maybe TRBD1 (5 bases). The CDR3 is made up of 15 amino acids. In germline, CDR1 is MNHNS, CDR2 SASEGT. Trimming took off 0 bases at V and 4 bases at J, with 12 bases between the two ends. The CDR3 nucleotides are TGTGCCAGCAGTGAAGCGCCAGGGTTAGGCTATGGCTACACCTTC. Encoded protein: CASSEAPGLGYGYTF.

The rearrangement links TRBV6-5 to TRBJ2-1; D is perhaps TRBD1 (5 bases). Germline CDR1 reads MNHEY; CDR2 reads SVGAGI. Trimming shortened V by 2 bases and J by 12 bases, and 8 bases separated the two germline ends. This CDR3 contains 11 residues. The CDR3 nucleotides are TGTGCCAGCAGTTACAAGGGGCGGCAGTTCTTC. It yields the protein CASSYKGRQFF.

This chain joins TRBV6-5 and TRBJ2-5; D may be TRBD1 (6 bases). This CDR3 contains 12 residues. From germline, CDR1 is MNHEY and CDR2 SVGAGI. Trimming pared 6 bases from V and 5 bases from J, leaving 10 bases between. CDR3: CASSPQGETQYF. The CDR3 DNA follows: TGTGCCAGCAGCCCCCAGGGGGAGACCCAGTACTTC.

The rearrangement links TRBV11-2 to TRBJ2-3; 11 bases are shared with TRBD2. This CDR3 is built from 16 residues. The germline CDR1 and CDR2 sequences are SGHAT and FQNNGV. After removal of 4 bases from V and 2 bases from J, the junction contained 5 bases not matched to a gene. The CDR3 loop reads CASSSRLAGNTDTQYF. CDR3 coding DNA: TGTGCCAGCAGCTCTAGACTAGCGGGGAACACAGATACGCAGTATTTT.

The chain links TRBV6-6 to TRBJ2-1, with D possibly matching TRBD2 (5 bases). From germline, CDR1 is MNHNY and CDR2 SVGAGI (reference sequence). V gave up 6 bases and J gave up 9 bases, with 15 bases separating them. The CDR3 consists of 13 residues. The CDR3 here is CASSSAARPEQFF. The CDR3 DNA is TGTGCCAGCAGCTCAGCGGCCCGTCCTGAGCAGTTCTTC.

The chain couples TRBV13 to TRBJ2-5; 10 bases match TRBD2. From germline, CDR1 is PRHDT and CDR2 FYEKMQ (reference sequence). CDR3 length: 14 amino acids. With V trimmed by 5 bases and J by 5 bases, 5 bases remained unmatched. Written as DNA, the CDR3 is TGTGCCAGCAGCCCCCGGACTAGCGGTGAGACCCAGTACTTC. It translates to CASSPRTSGETQYF. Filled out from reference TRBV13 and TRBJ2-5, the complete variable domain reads AAGVIQSPRHLIKEKRETATLKCYPIPRHDTVYWYQQGPGQDPQFLISFYEKMQSDKGSIPDRFSAQQFSDYHSELNMSSLELGDSALYFCASSPRTSGETQYFGPGTRLLVL.

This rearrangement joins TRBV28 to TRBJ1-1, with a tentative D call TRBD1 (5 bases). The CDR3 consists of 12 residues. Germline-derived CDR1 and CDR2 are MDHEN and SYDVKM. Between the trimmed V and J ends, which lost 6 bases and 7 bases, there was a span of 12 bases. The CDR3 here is CASRQGFDEAFF. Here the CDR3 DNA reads TGTGCCAGCAGGCAGGGCTTCGATGAAGCTTTCTTT.

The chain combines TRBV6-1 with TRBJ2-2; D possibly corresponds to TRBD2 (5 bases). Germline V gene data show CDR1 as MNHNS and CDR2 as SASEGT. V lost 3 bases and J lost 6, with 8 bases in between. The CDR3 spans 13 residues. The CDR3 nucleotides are TGTGCCAGCAGTGATCGGGAAGCCGGGGAGCTGTTTTTT. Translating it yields CASSDREAGELFF.

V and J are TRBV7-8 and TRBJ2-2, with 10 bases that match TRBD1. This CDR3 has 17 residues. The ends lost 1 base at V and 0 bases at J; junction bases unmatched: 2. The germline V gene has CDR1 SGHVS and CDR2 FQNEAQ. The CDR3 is CASSLDGQGANTGELFF. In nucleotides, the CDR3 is TGTGCCAGCAGCTTAGACGGACAGGGGGCGAACACCGGGGAGCTGTTTTTT.

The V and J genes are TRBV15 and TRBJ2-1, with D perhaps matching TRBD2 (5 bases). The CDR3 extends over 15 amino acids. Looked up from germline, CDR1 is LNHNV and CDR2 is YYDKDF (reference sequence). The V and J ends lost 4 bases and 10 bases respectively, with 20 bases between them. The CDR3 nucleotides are TGTGCCACCAGCACATCCAGGCGCCCCGGGGAAGAGCAGTTCTTC. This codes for CATSTSRRPGEEQFF.

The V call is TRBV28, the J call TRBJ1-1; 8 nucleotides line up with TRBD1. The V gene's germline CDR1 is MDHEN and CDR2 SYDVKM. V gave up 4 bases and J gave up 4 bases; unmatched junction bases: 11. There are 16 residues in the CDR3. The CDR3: CASSSQGAGPGTEAFF. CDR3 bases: TGTGCCAGCAGTTCTCAGGGGGCTGGTCCGGGCACTGAAGCTTTCTTT.

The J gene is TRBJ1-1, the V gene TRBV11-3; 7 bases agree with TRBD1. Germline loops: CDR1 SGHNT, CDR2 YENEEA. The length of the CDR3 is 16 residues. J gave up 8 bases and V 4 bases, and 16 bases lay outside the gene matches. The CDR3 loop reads CASSSGERGRGYEAFF. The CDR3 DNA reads TGTGCCAGCAGCTCAGGGGAGAGGGGGCGCGGGTACGAAGCTTTCTTT.

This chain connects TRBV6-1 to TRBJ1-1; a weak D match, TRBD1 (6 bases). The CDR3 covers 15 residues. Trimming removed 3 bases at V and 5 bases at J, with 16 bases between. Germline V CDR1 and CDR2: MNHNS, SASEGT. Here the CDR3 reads CASSDWSGGATEAFF. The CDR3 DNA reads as TGTGCCAGCAGTGATTGGTCGGGGGGGGCGACTGAAGCTTTCTTT.

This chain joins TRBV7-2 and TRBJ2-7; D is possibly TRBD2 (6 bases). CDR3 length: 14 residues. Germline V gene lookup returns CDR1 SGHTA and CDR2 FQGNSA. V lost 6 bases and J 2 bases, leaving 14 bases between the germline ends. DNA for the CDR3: TGTGCCAGCAGGTTCACCGGGAGAGCCTACGAGCAGTACTTC. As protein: CASRFTGRAYEQYF.

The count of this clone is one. The CDR3: CASSPNSGGVDEQFF. The CDR3 nucleotides are TGCGCCAGCAGCCCTAATAGCGGGGGGGTGGATGAGCAGTTCTTC. The chain joins TRBV4-3 to TRBJ2-1, with 11 bases that match TRBD2. V dropped 4 bases and J dropped 8; count of bases not matched to a gene: 7. Germline CDR1 and CDR2: LGHNA and YSLEER. The length of the CDR3 is 15 residues.

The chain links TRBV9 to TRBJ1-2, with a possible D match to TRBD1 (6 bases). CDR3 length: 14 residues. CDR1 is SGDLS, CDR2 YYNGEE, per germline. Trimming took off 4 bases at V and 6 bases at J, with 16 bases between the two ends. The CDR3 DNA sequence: TGTGCCAGCAGCTCCCGACAGGTCTCCGATGGCTACACCTTC. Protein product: CASSSRQVSDGYTF.

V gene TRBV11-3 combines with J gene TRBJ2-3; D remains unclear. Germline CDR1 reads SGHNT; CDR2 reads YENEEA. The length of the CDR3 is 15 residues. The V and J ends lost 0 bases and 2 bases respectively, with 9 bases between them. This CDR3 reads CASSLDFSYTDTQYF. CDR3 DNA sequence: TGTGCCAGCAGCTTAGATTTTAGTTACACAGATACGCAGTATTTT.

In DNA form, the CDR3 reads TGTGCCAGCTCACCACCGGAGGGGTCAGCGGGAGCCTACGAGCAGTACTTC. It encodes CASSPPEGSAGAYEQYF. This chain uses TRBV18 with TRBJ2-7; 8 positions agree with TRBD2. The CDR3 is made up of 17 amino acids. Trimming at V came to 0 bases and at J to 2 bases, leaving 9 bases not matched to a gene. Per the germline V gene, CDR1 is KGHSH and CDR2 is LQKENI.

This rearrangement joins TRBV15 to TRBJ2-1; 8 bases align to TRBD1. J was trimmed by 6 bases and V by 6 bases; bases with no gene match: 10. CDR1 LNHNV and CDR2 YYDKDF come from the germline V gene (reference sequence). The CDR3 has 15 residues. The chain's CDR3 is CATSADREPANEQFF. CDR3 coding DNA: TGTGCCACCAGTGCGGACAGGGAACCTGCCAATGAGCAGTTCTTC.

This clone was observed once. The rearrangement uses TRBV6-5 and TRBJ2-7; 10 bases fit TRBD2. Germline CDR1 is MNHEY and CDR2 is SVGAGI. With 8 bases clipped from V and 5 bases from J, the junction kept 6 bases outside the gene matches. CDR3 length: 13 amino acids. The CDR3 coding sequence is TGTGCCAGCCGGACTAGCGGCATCCACGAGCAGTACTTC. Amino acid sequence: CASRTSGIHEQYF.

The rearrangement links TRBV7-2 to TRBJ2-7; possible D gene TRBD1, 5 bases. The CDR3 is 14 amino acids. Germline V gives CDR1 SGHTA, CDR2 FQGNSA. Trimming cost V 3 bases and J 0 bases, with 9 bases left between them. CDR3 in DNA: TGTGCCAGCAGCTTTTGGGGCGGCTCCTACGAGCAGTACTTC. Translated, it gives CASSFWGGSYEQYF.

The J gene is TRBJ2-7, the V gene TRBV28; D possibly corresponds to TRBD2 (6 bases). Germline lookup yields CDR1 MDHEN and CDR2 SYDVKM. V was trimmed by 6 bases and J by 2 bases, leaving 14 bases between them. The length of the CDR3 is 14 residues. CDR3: CASSPRTIPYEQYF. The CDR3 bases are TGTGCCAGCAGCCCCCGGACTATTCCCTACGAGCAGTACTTC.